This paragraph reports one TCR beta chain. The data were taken from a study of sequential checkpoint blockade in melanoma. Study background: Randomization was 1:1 between first-line nivolumab→ipilimumab and ipilimumab→nivolumab.

Treatment of the sample: randomized to nivolumab then ipilimumab (arm A) or the reverse (arm B). The assay was immunoSEQ multiplex PCR, and TCRdb's table has in-frame clones only and misses some. Of tens of thousands of clones listed, 84% are singletons. The sample was CD8+ T cells sorted from blood (inferred from file names), taken from a patient given nivolumab and ipilimumab in sequence. This sequence originates from a human donor with melanoma.

CDR3 nucleotide sequence: TGTGCCAGCACCTCGTCAGGGGGAGATACGCAGTATTTT. It specifies CASTSSGGDTQYF. The V call is TRBV27, the J call TRBJ2-3; TRBD1 matches 7 bases. J was trimmed by 5 bases and V by 7 bases; bases with no gene match: 6. This CDR3 has 13 amino acids. The germline V gene has CDR1 MNHEY and CDR2 SMNVEV (reference sequence).